A single sample gave rise to the 15 T cell receptor beta chains below, sequenced in a study of blood T cell repertoires in COVID-19. Sequenced by immunoSEQ multiplex PCR; TCRdb stores in-frame clones only, minus some. The data show about 250,000 clones, more than 75% seen once. Sequenced input: PBMCs or T cells enriched from blood (not recorded which). The receptors stem from a man between 40 and 49 years old who had recovered from COVID-19.

J is TRBJ1-2 and V is TRBV9; TRBD1 is a possible D gene (6 bases). The V gene's germline CDR1 is SGDLS and CDR2 YYNGEE. Trimming took off 5 bases at V and 6 bases at J, with 23 bases between the two ends. This CDR3 has 16 residues. The CDR3 here is CASSRRLGAIMNGYTF. The CDR3 region has the DNA TGTGCCAGCAGTCGTAGATTGGGGGCAATAATGAATGGCTACACCTTC.

The rearrangement uses TRBV5-1 and TRBJ2-3, with 8 bases lining up with TRBD2. The CDR3 loop spans 16 amino acids. The germline CDR1 and CDR2 sequences are SGHRS and YFSETQ. Trimming removed 4 bases from V and 1 base from J; junction bases left unmatched: 8. This chain's CDR3 is CASSPGLSGGTDTQYF. The DNA of the CDR3 is TGCGCCAGCAGCCCCGGACTTAGCGGGGGCACAGATACGCAGTATTTT.

The chain couples TRBV6-4 to TRBJ1-3; 9 nucleotides match TRBD1. The CDR3 is 15 amino acids. The V gene end was trimmed by 6 bases and the J gene end by 0 bases; junction bases not matched to a gene: 3. Per the germline V gene, CDR1 is MRHNA and CDR2 is SNTAGT. The CDR3 sequence: CASRDRGNSGNTIYF. DNA for the CDR3: TGTGCCAGCAGGGACAGGGGCAACTCTGGAAACACCATATATTTT.

This chain connects TRBV7-2 to TRBJ1-2, with 7 nucleotides matching TRBD1. This CDR3 contains 15 residues. The germline gives CDR1 SGHTA, CDR2 FQGNSA. Germline trimming cut 5 bases from V and 1 base from J; bases unmatched to any gene: 7. The CDR3 is CASSPRQGDNYGYTF. In DNA form, the CDR3 reads TGTGCCAGCAGCCCGCGACAGGGTGATAACTATGGCTACACCTTC.

This chain connects TRBV29-1 to TRBJ2-7, with 10 bases matching TRBD1. CDR1 and CDR2 from the germline V gene are SQVTM and ANQGSEA. The length of the CDR3 is 18 residues. The V segment lost 1 base and the J segment 1 base; nucleotides outside the gene matches: 13. The DNA for the CDR3 is TGCAGCGTTGAAGGTCGGGACAGGGGCCTCCTGACGTCCTACGAGCAGTACTTC. Translation gives CSVEGRDRGLLTSYEQYF.

The chain employs TRBV3-1 (or the pseudogene TRBV3-2) and TRBJ2-7; a weak D match, TRBD2 (6 bases). The CDR3 consists of 13 residues. Germline loops: CDR1 LGHDT, CDR2 YNNKEL (reference sequence). Trimming cost V 4 bases and J 2 bases, with 9 bases left between them. The CDR3 nucleotides are TGTGCCAGCAGCCTGGACTATCCCTACGAGCAGTACTTC. Its translation: CASSLDYPYEQYF.

The gene calls are TRBV21-1 and TRBJ2-3; no check of the table's D call, TRBD2, against the DNA was made. TRBV21-1 is a known pseudogene. CDR3 length: 16 residues. The CDR3 is CASSKYSGVLPDTQYF. The CDR3 DNA is TGTGCCAGCAGCAAATACTCGGGAGTGTTACCAGATACGCAGTATTTT.

This chain joins TRBV7-9 and TRBJ1-1; 7 bases map to TRBD1. V was pared by 2 bases and J by 0 bases, with 3 bases of the junction left unmatched. Germline V gene sequence: CDR1 SEHNR, CDR2 FQNEAQ (reference sequence). CDR3 size: 15 residues. The DNA of the CDR3 is TGTGCCAGCAGCTTAAGGGGGCCCATGAACACTGAAGCTTTCTTT. Protein: CASSLRGPMNTEAFF.

V and J are TRBV21-1 and TRBJ1-2; the DNA was not compared with TRBD1, the D call given in the table. TRBV21-1 is a pseudogene segment. This CDR3 comprises 13 residues. The CDR3 sequence: CASQTGIRSGYTF. For the CDR3, the DNA is TGTGCCAGCCAAACAGGGATACGATCCGGCTACACCTTC.

The chain is built from TRBV5-1 and TRBJ1-6, with D possibly TRBD1 on 5 matching bases. This CDR3 region has 17 residues. V dropped 1 base and J dropped 3 bases, with 14 bases sitting between them. Germline V gives CDR1 SGHRS, CDR2 YFSETQ. Here the CDR3 reads CASSLQAPGGYNSPLHF. CDR3 DNA: TGCGCCAGCAGCTTGCAGGCTCCGGGGGGCTATAATTCACCCCTCCACTTT. Variable domain in full (rest from reference TRBV5-1 and TRBJ1-6): KAGVTQTPRYLIKTRGQQVTLSCSPISGHRSVSWYQQTPGQGLQFLFEYFSETQRNKGNFPGRFSGRQFSNSRSEMNVSTLELGDSALYLCASSLQAPGGYNSPLHFGNGTRLTVT.

The chain is built from TRBV3-1 (or the pseudogene TRBV3-2) and TRBJ2-3; tentative D call: TRBD2 (6 bases). The germline V gene encodes CDR1 LGHDT and CDR2 YNNKEL (reference sequence). V was trimmed by 1 base and J by 4 bases, leaving 12 bases between them. This CDR3 is built from 15 residues. The CDR3 bases are TGTGCCAGCAGCCAAGCTGGACTATTCGCAGATACGCAGTATTTT. Amino acid sequence: CASSQAGLFADTQYF.

The genes are TRBV12-3 or TRBV12-4 and TRBJ1-2, with TRBD1 identical over 7 bases. The CDR3 loop spans 13 amino acids. Trimming cost V 6 bases and J 5 bases; bases outside gene matches: 6. CDR3 protein: CASRGDRAYGYTF. CDR3 DNA sequence: TGTGCCAGCAGGGGGGACAGAGCTTATGGCTACACCTTC.

Note on this clone: This sample includes further DNA sequences coding for the same CDR3. The chain links TRBV18 to TRBJ1-2; D remains unclear. Trimming removed 2 bases at V and 2 bases at J, with 6 bases between. Per the germline V gene, CDR1 is KGHSH and CDR2 is LQKENI. There are 13 residues in the CDR3. This chain's CDR3 is CASSPRENYGYTF. CDR3 bases: TGTGCCAGCTCACCAAGGGAGAACTATGGCTACACCTTC.

J is TRBJ2-2 and V is TRBV28; 10 bases align to TRBD2. CDR3 size: 14 residues. Germline V gene data show CDR1 as MDHEN and CDR2 as SYDVKM. The ends lost 6 bases at V and 5 bases at J; junction bases unmatched: 3. The CDR3 DNA is TGTGCCAGCAGAACTAGCGGGAATACCGGGGAGCTGTTTTTT. Translated: CASRTSGNTGELFF.

The chain is built from TRBV24-1 and TRBJ2-7, with 8 bases lining up with TRBD2. The CDR3 sequence is 15 residues long. Per the germline V gene, CDR1 is KGHDR and CDR2 is SFDVKD. Unmatched junction bases numbered 4, after V lost 4 bases and J lost 0 bases. As DNA, the CDR3 is TGTGCCACCAGTGACGCTAGCGGGTCCTCCTACGAGCAGTACTTC. Amino acids: CATSDASGSSYEQYF.